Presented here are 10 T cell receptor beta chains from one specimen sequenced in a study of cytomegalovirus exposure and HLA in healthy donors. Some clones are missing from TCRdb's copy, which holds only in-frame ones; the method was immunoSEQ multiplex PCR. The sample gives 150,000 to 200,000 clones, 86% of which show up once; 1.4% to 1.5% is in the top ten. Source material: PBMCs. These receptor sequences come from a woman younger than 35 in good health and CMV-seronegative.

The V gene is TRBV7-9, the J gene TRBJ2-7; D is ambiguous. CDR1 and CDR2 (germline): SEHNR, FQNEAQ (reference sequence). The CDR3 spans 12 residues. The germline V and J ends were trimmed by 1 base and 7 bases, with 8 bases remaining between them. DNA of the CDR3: TGTGCCAGCAGCTTAGGCCCCCGGGAGCAGTACTTC. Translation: CASSLGPREQYF. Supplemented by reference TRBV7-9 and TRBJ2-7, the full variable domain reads DTGVSQNPRHKITKRGQNVTFRCDPISEHNRLYWYRQTLGQGPEFLTYFQNEAQLEKSRLLSDRFSAERPKGSFSTLEIQRTEQGDSAMYLCASSLGPREQYFGPGTRLTVT.

The CDR3 DNA reads TGCGCCAGCAGCCCCACGGCTAGCGGGATCTACGAGCAGTACTTC. Translation gives CASSPTASGIYEQYF. The chain couples TRBV5-1 to TRBJ2-7, with 9 bases fitting TRBD2. V lost 4 bases and J lost 3; bases outside the gene matches: 8. Germline CDR1 and CDR2: SGHRS and YFSETQ. This CDR3 spans 15 amino acids.

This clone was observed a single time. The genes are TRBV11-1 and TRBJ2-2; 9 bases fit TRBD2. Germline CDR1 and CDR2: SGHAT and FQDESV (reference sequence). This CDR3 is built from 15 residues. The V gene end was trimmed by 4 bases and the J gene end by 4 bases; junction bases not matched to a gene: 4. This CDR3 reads CASSSLAGFTGELFF. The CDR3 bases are TGTGCCAGCAGCTCCCTAGCGGGATTCACCGGGGAGCTGTTTTTT.

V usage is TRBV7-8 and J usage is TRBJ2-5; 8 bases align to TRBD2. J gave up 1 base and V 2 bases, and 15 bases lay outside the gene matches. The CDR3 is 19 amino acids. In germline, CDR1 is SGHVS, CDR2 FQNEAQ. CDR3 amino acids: CASSLNRAGTRVPQETQYF. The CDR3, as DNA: TGTGCCAGCAGCTTAAACCGGGCCGGGACTAGGGTCCCCCAAGAGACCCAGTACTTC.

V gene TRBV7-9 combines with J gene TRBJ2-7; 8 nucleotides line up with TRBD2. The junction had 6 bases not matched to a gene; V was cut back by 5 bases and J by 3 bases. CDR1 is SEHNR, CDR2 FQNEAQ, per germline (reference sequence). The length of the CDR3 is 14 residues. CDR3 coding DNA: TGTGCCAGCAGCCTTCAGGGACTAGTCTACGAGCAGTACTTC. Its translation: CASSLQGLVYEQYF.

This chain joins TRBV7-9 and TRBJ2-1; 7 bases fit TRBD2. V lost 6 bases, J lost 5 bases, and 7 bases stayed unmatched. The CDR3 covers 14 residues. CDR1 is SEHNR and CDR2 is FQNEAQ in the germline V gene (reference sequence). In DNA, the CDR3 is TGTGCCAGCAGGGATATTGGGGGGGACAATGAGCAGTTCTTC. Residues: CASRDIGGDNEQFF.

CDR3 in amino acids: CASSVVGSGGAGDTQYF. DNA of the CDR3: TGTGCCAGCAGCGTAGTCGGTAGCGGGGGGGCCGGGGATACGCAGTATTTT. This rearrangement joins TRBV9 to TRBJ2-3; 11 nucleotides align to TRBD2. This CDR3 region has 17 residues. V lost 0 bases, J lost 6 bases, and 9 bases stayed unmatched. The germline V gene has CDR1 SGDLS and CDR2 YYNGEE.

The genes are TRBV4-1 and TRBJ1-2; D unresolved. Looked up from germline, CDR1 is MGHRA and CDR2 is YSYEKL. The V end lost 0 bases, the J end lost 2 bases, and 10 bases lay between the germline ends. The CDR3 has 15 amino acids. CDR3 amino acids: CASSQDRWANYGYTF. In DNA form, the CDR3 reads TGCGCCAGCAGCCAAGATCGGTGGGCCAACTATGGCTACACCTTC.

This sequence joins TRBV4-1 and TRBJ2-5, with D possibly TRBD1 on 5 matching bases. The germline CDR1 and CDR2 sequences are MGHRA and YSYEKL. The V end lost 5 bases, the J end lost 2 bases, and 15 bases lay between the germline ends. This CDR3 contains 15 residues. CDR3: CASSFYWTLQETQYF. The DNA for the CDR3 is TGCGCCAGCAGCTTTTACTGGACATTACAAGAGACCCAGTACTTC.

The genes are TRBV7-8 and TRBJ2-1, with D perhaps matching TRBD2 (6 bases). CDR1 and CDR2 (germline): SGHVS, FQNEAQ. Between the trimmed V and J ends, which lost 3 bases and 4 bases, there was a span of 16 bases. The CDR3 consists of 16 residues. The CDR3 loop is CASSLVIAEIYNEQFF. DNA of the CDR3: TGTGCCAGCAGCTTGGTGATAGCGGAGATTTACAATGAGCAGTTCTTC.